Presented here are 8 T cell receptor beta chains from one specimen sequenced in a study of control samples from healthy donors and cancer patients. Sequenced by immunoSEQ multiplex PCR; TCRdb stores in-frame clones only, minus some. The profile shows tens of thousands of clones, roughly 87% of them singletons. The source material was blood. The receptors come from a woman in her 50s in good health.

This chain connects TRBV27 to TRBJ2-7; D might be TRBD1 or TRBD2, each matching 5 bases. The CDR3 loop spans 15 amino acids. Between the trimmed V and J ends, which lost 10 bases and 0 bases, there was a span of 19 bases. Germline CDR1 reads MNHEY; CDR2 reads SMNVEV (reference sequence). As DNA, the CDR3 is TGTGCCATCAGCCCTACCAAGGGGAGCTCCTACGAGCAGTACTTC. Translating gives CAISPTKGSSYEQYF.

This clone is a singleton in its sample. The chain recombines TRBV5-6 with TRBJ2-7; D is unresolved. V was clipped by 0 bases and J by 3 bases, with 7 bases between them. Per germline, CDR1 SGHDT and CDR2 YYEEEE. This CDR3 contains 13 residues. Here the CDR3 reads CASSLGVIYEQYF. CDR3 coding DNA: TGTGCCAGCAGCTTGGGGGTTATCTACGAGCAGTACTTC.

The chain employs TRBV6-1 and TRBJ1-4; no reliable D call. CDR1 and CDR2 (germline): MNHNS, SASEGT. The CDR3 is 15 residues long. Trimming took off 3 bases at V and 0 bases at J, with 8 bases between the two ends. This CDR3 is CASSELAATNEKLFF. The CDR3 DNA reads TGTGCCAGCAGTGAGCTCGCTGCAACTAATGAAAAACTGTTTTTT.

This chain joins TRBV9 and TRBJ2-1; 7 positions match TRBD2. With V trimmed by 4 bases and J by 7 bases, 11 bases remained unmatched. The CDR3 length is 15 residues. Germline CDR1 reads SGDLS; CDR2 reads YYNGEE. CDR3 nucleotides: TGTGCCAGCAGCCCCTACTTGGGGGGGTGGAATGAGCAGTTCTTC. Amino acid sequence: CASSPYLGGWNEQFF.

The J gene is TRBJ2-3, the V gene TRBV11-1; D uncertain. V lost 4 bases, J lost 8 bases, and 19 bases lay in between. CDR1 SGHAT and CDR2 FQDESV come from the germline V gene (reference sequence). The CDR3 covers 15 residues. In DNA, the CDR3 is TGTGCCAGCAGCTCCACTCGTTCGCCCCGCTCTACGCAGTATTTT. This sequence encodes CASSSTRSPRSTQYF. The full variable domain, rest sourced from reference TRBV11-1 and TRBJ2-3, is EAEVAQSPRYKITEKSQAVAFWCDPISGHATLYWYRQILGQGPELLVQFQDESVVDDSQLPKDRFSAERLKGVDSTLKIQPAELGDSAMYLCASSSTRSPRSTQYFGPGTRLTVL.

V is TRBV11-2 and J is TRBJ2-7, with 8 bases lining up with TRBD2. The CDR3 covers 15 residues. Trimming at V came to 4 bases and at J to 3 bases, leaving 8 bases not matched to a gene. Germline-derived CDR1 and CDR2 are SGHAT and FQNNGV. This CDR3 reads CASSSGTRNYYEQYF. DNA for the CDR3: TGTGCCAGCAGCTCCGGGACTAGAAATTACTACGAGCAGTACTTC.

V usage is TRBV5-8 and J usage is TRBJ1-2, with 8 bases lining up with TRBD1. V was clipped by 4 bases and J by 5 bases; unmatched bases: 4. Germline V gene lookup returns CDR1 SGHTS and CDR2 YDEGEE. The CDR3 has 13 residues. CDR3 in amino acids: CASSPDRGYGYTF. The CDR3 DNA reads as TGTGCCAGCAGCCCCGACAGGGGATATGGCTACACCTTC.

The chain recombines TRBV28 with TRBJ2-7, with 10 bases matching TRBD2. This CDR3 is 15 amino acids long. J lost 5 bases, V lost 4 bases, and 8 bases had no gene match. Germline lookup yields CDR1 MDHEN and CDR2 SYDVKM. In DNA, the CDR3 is TGTGCCAGCAGTTCCCTCGGGAGCGGGAGGGACGAGCAGTACTTC. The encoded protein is CASSSLGSGRDEQYF.